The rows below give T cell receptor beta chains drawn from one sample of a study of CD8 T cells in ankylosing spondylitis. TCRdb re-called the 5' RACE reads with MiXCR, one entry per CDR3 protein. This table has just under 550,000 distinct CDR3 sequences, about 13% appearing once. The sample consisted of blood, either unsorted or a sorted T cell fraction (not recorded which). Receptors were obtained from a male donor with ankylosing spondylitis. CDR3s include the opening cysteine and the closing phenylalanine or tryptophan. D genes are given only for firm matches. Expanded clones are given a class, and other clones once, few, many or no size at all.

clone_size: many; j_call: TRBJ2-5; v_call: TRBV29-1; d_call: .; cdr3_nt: TGCAGCGCCGTACCCGGGTACCAAGAGACCCAGTACTTC; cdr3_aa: CSAVPGYQETQYF
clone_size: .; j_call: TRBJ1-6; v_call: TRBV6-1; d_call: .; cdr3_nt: TGTGCCAGCAGTGCAGACTGGACGAGGAATAATTCACCCCTCCACTTT; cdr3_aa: CASSADWTRNNSPLHF
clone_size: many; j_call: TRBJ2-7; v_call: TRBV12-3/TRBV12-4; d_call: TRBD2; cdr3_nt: TGTGCCAGCACCCTCCTGGGAGGGTCAAGAGAGCAGTACTTC; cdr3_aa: CASTLLGGSREQYF
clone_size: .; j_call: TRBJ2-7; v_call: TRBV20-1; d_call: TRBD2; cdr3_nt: TGCAGTGCTAGCCTAGCGGGACTTACTGTTGAGCCGCGGGACTTC; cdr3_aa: CSASLAGLTVEPRDF
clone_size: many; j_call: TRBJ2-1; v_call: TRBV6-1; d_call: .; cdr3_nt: TGTGCCAGCAGTGAGGGATACAATGAGCAGTTCTTC; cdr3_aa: CASSEGYNEQFF
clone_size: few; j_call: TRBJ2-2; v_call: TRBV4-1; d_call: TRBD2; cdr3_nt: TGCGCCAGCAGCCAGGCCGGCGGGAGACGCACCGGGGAGCTGTTTTTT; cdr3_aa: CASSQAGGRRTGELFF
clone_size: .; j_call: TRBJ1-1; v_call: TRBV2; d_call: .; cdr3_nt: TGTGCCAGCAGTGAGGAAGTCGGGGGGATGTTATCTGAAGCTTTCTTT; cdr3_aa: CASSEEVGGMLSEAFF
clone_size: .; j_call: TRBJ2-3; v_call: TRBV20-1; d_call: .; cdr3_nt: TGCAGTGCGGTGAGCGGAACCCTATACAGCACAGATACGCTGTATTTT; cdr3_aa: CSAVSGTLYSTDTLYF
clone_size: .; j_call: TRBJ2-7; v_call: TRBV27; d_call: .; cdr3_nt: TGTGCCAGCACCCCCCTAGCGAAACCCTACGAGCAGTACTTC; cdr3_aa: CASTPLAKPYEQYF
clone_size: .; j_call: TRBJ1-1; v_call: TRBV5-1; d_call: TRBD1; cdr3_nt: TGCGCCAGCAGCAAACAGGGGGTGAACACTGAAGCTTTCTTT; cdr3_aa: CASSKQGVNTEAFF
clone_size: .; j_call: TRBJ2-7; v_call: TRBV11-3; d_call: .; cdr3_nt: TGTGCCAGCAGCCCCTCGAGGGACCACGAGCAGTACTTC; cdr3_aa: CASSPSRDHEQYF
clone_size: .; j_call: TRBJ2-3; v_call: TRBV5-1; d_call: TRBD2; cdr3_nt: TGCGCCAGCAGCTTGAGACTAGCGGGGCCCACAGATACGCAGTATTTT; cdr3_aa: CASSLRLAGPTDTQYF
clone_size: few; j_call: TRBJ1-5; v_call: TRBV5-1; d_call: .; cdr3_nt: TGCGCCAGCAGCCTGGCGGGAGGGGATTATCAGCCCCAGCATTTT; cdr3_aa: CASSLAGGDYQPQHF
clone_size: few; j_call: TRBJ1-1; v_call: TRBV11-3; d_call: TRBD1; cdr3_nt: TGTGCCAGCAGCCCGGTTCTACAGGGGGCCGGAGTAGCTTTCTTT; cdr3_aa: CASSPVLQGAGVAFF
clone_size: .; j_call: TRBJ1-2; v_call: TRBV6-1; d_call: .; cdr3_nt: TGTGCCAGCAGTGAAGCTCTGTGGGGCGCGGGGTATGGCTACACCTTC; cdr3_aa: CASSEALWGAGYGYTF
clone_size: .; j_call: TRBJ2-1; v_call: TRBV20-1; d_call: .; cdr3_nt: TGCAGTGCTAGAGAGGGCAATGAGCAGTTCTTC; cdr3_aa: CSAREGNEQFF
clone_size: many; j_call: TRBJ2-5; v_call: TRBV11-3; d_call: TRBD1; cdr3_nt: TGTGCCAGCAGCTTAGGGACAGGGGATACGGAGACCCAGTACTTC; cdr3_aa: CASSLGTGDTETQYF
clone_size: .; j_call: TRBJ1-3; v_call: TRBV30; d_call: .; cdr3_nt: TGTGCCTGGAGTTCGGGAAACACCATATATTTT; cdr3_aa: CAWSSGNTIYF
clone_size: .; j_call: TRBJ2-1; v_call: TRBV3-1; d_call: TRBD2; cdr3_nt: TGTGCCAGCAGCCAAGGGGGGTTGGCAGTAAGCGGGATCTTTTACTCCTACAATGAGCAGTTCTTC; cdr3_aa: CASSQGGLAVSGIFYSYNEQFF
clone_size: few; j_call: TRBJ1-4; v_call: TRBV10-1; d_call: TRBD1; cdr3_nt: TGCGCCAGCAGTGAAACAGGGGGAACTAATGAAAAACTGTTTTTT; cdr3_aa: CASSETGGTNEKLFF
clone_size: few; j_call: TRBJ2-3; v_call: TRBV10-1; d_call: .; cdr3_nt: TGCGCCAGCAGTGAGCGCCCTAGCGTTCAGGGTACGCAGTATTTT; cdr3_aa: CASSERPSVQGTQYF
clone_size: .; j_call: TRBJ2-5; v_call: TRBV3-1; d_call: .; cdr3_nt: TGTGCCAGCAGCCCCTTCTGGGATCAAGAGACCCAGTACTTC; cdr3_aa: CASSPFWDQETQYF
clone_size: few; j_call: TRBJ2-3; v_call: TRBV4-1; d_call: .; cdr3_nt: TGCGCCAGCAGCCGAGGAGGCGTCCGCACAGATACGCAGTATTTT; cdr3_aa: CASSRGGVRTDTQYF
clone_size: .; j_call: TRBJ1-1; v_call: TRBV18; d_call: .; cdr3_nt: TGTGCCAGCTCACCTGACAGTTCTGAAGCTTTCTTT; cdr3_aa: CASSPDSSEAFF
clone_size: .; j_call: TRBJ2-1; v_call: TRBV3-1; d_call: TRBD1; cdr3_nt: TGTGCCAGCAGCCTCTGGACAGGGTCCTACAATGAGCAGTTCTTC; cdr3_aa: CASSLWTGSYNEQFF
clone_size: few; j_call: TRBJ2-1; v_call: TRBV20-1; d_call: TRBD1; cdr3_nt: TGCAGTGTCGGACCCCCCCCGGACAGGCCGTTCTTC; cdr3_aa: CSVGPPPDRPFF
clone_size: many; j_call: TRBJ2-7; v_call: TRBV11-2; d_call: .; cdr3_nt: TGTGCCAGCAGCTTTAATGTGGGAGGCTCCTACGAGCAGTACTTC; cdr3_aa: CASSFNVGGSYEQYF
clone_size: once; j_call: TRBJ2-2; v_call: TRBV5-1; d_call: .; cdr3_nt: TGCGCCAGCAGACCAGACAGGAACACCGGGGAGCTGTTTTTT; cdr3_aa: CASRPDRNTGELFF
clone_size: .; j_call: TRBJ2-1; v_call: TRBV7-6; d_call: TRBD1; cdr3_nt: TGTGCCAGCAGCCCGGAGCCGGGACAGGGACACAATGAGCAGTTCTTC; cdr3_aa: CASSPEPGQGHNEQFF
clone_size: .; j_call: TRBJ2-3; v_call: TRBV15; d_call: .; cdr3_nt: TGTGCCACCAGCAGAGATATAGGCACAGATACGCAGTATTTT; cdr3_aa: CATSRDIGTDTQYF
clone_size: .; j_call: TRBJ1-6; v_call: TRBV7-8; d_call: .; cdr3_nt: TGTGCCAGCAGCTCTCTAAAGTCCTATAATTCACCCCTCCACTTT; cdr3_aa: CASSSLKSYNSPLHF
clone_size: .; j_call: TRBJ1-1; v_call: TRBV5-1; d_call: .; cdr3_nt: TGCGCCAGCAGCTTGAGTCCGGCTATGGTGGAGAACACTGAAGCTTTCTTT; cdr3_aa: CASSLSPAMVENTEAFF
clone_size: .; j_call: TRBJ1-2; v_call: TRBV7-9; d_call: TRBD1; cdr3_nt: TGTGCCAGCAGCCCCCACTGGACAGGAAAAGGGACATATGGCTACACCTTC; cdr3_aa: CASSPHWTGKGTYGYTF
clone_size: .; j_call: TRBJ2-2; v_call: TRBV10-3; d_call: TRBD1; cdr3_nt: TGTGCCATCAGTTCGACAGGGTTTAACACCGGGGAGCTGTTTTTT; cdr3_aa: CAISSTGFNTGELFF
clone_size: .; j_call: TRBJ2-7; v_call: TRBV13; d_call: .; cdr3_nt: TGTGCCAGCTTCCGGCGGACGGACACCTACGAGCAGTACTTC; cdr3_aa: CASFRRTDTYEQYF
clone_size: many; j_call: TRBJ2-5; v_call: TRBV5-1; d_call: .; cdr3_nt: TGCGCCAGCAGCTTCCGGGGCCAAGAGACCCAGTACTTC; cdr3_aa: CASSFRGQETQYF
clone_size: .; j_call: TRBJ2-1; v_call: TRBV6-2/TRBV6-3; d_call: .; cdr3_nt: TGTGCCAGCAGTTACCTGGTGAGCGTTGAGCAGTTCTTC; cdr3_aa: CASSYLVSVEQFF
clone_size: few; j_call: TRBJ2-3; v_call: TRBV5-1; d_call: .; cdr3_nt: TGCGCCAGCAGCTCCAGTGGTCTTGGCACAGATACGCAGTATTTT; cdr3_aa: CASSSSGLGTDTQYF
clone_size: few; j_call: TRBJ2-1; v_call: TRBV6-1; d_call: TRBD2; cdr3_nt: TGTGCCAGCAACCGCGGGAGGGCCGACAATGAGCAGTTCTTC; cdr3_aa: CASNRGRADNEQFF
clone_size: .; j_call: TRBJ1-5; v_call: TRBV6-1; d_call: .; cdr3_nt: TGTGCCAGCAGTGGGCAGACTAGCAATCAGCCCCAGCATTTT; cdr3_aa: CASSGQTSNQPQHF
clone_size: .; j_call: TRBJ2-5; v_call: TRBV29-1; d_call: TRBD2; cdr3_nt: TGCAGCGTTGAGCGGGCCAACGGGGGGGAGACCCAGTACTTC; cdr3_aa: CSVERANGGETQYF
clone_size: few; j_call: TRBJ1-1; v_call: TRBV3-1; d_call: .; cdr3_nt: TGTGCCAGCAGCCAAAATCCCTTTAACACTGAAGCTTTCTTT; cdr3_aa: CASSQNPFNTEAFF
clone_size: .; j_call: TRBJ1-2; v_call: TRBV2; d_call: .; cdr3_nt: TGTGCCAGCAACCAACAGGGAACCAACTATGGCTACACCTTC; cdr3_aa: CASNQQGTNYGYTF
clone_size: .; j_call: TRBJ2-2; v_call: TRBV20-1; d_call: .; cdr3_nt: TGCAGTGCGCCGCGGGACCCCCGGGGCGGGGAGCTGTTTTTT; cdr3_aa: CSAPRDPRGGELFF
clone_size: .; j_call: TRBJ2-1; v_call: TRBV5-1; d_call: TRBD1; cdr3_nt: TGCGCCAGCAGCTTGGGGGACAGGGGCGATCAGTTCTTC; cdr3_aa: CASSLGDRGDQFF
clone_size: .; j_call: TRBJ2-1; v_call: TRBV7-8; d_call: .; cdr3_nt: TGTGCCAGCAGCTTGTCGGGTTCGCCTAGCGCCCATAGTGAGCAGTTCTTC; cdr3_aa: CASSLSGSPSAHSEQFF
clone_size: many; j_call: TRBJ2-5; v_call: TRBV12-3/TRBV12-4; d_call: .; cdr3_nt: TGTGCCAGCAGTTTCACGGGAGTCCAAGAGACCCAGTACTTC; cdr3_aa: CASSFTGVQETQYF
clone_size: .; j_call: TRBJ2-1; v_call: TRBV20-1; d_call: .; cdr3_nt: TGCAGTGCTAGAGATTGGGGCGGGGGCAGCTCCTACAATGAGCAGTTCTTC; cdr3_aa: CSARDWGGGSSYNEQFF
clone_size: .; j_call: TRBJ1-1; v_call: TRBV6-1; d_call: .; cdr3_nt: TGTGCCAGCAGTGGGATCTTTACAGGAAACACTGAAGCTTTCTTT; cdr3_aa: CASSGIFTGNTEAFF
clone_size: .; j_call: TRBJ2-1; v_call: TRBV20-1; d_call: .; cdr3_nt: TGCAGTGCCAGACGGGACACCGAGCAGTTCTTC; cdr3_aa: CSARRDTEQFF
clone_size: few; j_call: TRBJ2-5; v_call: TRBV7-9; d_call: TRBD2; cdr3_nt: TGTGCCAGCACTAGCGGAAACCAAGAGACCCAGTACTTC; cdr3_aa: CASTSGNQETQYF
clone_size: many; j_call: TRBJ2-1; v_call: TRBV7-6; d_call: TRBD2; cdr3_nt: TGTGCCAGCAGCTTAGGGTTAGCGGGAGTGGTTGAGCAGTTCTTC; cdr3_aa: CASSLGLAGVVEQFF
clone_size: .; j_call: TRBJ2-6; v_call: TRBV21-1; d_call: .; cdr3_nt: TGTGCCAGCAGCACGGATAACCAAAGAGGGGCCAACGTCCTGACTTTC; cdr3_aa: CASSTDNQRGANVLTF
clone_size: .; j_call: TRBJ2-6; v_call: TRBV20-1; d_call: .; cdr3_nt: TGCAGTGCTAGACTACCGTTCTCTGGGGCCAACGTCCTGACTTTC; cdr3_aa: CSARLPFSGANVLTF